A single sample gave rise to the 28 T cell receptor beta chains below, sequenced in a study of spatial heterogeneity in lung cancer. TCRdb passed the 5' RACE reads through MiXCR, listing each CDR3 protein once. The sample lists under 85,000 distinct CDR3 sequences, under 8.5% occurring once. Time point in this sample: sample taken at primary tumor resection. This material consisted of PBMCs, taken at surgery. The origin of the receptors is a male donor with early-stage non-small cell lung cancer.

V is TRBV15 and J is TRBJ2-7, with 13 bases identical to TRBD2. The length of the CDR3 is 16 residues. In germline, CDR1 is LNHNV, CDR2 YYDKDF (reference sequence). V was pared by 1 base and J by 1 base, with 1 base of the junction left unmatched. For the CDR3, the DNA is TGTGCCACCAGCAGAGGACTAGCGGGAGGATCCTACGAGCAGTACTTC. This encodes CATSRGLAGGSYEQYF.

This chain uses TRBV11-1 with TRBJ2-1, with 7 bases fitting TRBD1. The CDR3 is 15 amino acids. CDR1 and CDR2 from the germline V gene are SGHAT and FQDESV (reference sequence). J gave up 3 bases and V 1 base, and 3 bases lay outside the gene matches. DNA of the CDR3: TGTGCCAGCAGCTTAGATGGGACAGTCTACAATGAGCAGTTCTTC. This sequence encodes CASSLDGTVYNEQFF. The whole variable domain, filled in from reference TRBV11-1 and TRBJ2-1, reads EAEVAQSPRYKITEKSQAVAFWCDPISGHATLYWYRQILGQGPELLVQFQDESVVDDSQLPKDRFSAERLKGVDSTLKIQPAELGDSAMYLCASSLDGTVYNEQFFGPGTRLTVL.

This clonotype was counted many times. The chain uses TRBV29-1 and TRBJ2-1; 8 bases are a match to TRBD2. There are 14 residues in the CDR3. The junction had 7 bases not matched to a gene; V was cut back by 7 bases and J by 2 bases. Germline V lookup: CDR1 SQVTM, CDR2 ANQGSEA. Written as DNA, the CDR3 is TGCAGCGGGAAGCGGGAGAGAGCCTACAATGAGCAGTTCTTC. Its protein is CSGKRERAYNEQFF.

This clonotype was seen many times. The V and J genes are TRBV24-1 and TRBJ2-2; perhaps TRBD2 as D (6 bases). CDR3 length: 17 amino acids. The germline V and J ends were trimmed by 2 bases and 4 bases, with 16 bases remaining between them. From germline, CDR1 is KGHDR and CDR2 SFDVKD. CDR3 nucleotides: TGTGCCACCAGTGATTCCGGGGGAGGAAGAGCCACCGGGGAGCTGTTTTTT. It translates to CATSDSGGGRATGELFF.

This clonotype was observed a handful of times. V and J are TRBV6-6 and TRBJ2-2; tentative D call: TRBD2 (5 bases). The germline V and J ends were trimmed by 2 bases and 2 bases, with 9 bases remaining between them. The CDR3 has 15 amino acids. Germline CDR1 is MNHNY and CDR2 is SVGAGI (reference sequence). CDR3 nucleotides: TGTGCCAGCAGTTACCTAGCCCCCAACACCGGGGAGCTGTTTTTT. Translating gives CASSYLAPNTGELFF.

This clonotype came up a few times. The V gene is TRBV6-5, the J gene TRBJ1-1; D remains ambiguous. Germline CDR1 and CDR2: MNHEY and SVGAGI. This CDR3 is built from 14 residues. The V gene lost 5 bases and the J gene lost 3 bases, with 13 bases spanning the gap. The CDR3 DNA reads as TGTGCCAGCAGTGTTCGAGCTGGAGACACTGAAGCTTTCTTT. Translated, it gives CASSVRAGDTEAFF.

The sample holds many counts of this clonotype. This chain joins TRBV10-3 and TRBJ2-7, with TRBD1 matching over 7 bases. This CDR3 contains 13 residues. Trimming took 3 bases from V and 3 from J; bases not matched to a gene: 2. The germline gives CDR1 ENHRY, CDR2 SYGVKD. CDR3 region: CAISEGGFYEQYF. The CDR3 DNA sequence: TGTGCCATCAGTGAAGGGGGCTTCTACGAGCAGTACTTC.

This clonotype was observed many times. The chain couples TRBV28 to TRBJ2-1; D ambiguous. The CDR3 loop spans 13 amino acids. Trimming took 4 bases from V and 15 from J, leaving 19 bases between them. CDR1 and CDR2 from the germline V gene are MDHEN and SYDVKM. The CDR3 sequence: CASSSSWGRGWFF. The CDR3 nucleotides are TGTGCCAGCAGTTCTTCTTGGGGTCGCGGTTGGTTCTTC.

This clonotype was picked up a small number of times. CDR3: CSVSDSSGNTIYF. The CDR3 nucleotides read TGCAGCGTTTCCGACAGCTCTGGAAACACCATATATTTT. The chain couples TRBV29-1 to TRBJ1-3, with D possibly being TRBD1 (5 bases). The CDR3 sequence is 13 residues long. Germline values: CDR1 SQVTM, CDR2 ANQGSEA. V gave up 5 bases and J gave up 0 bases, with 8 bases separating them.

This clonotype has just a few counts. The chain employs TRBV7-8 and TRBJ2-5; D remains ambiguous. Germline values: CDR1 SGHVS, CDR2 FQNEAQ. The CDR3 consists of 13 residues. The V and J ends lost 4 bases and 3 bases respectively, with 9 bases between them. The CDR3 loop is CASSSPWKETQYF. The CDR3 bases are TGTGCCAGCAGCTCCCCGTGGAAAGAGACCCAGTACTTC.

At least ten counts were recorded for this clonotype. The chain combines TRBV7-9 with TRBJ1-6, with 11 bases that match TRBD1. CDR1 SEHNR and CDR2 FQNEAQ come from the germline V gene (reference sequence). Trimming took 5 bases from V and 8 from J; bases not matched to a gene: 5. The CDR3 runs to 15 residues. The CDR3 here is CASSRLGQGDSPLHF. CDR3 DNA sequence: TGTGCCAGCAGCCGACTGGGACAGGGGGATTCACCCCTCCACTTT.

This clonotype was counted at least ten times. This chain links TRBV28 with TRBJ2-7; D gene unclear. There are 11 residues in the CDR3. From germline, CDR1 is MDHEN and CDR2 SYDVKM. V lost 6 bases and J lost 3, with 6 bases in between. The CDR3 region has the DNA TGTGCCAGCAGCCGATTCTACGAGCAGTACTTC. Amino acids: CASSRFYEQYF.

This chain links TRBV7-8 with TRBJ2-7, with D perhaps matching TRBD2 (6 bases). The V and J ends lost 1 base and 4 bases respectively, with 11 bases between them. The CDR3 length is 14 residues. Per germline, CDR1 SGHVS and CDR2 FQNEAQ. Here the CDR3 reads CASSLVASAYEQYF. For the CDR3, the DNA is TGTGCCAGCAGCTTAGTGGCTAGCGCGTACGAGCAGTACTTC.

V and J are TRBV5-6 and TRBJ2-7; D remains unclear. Trimming pared 7 bases from V and 7 bases from J, leaving 21 bases between. CDR3 length: 14 residues. From germline, CDR1 is SGHDT and CDR2 YYEEEE. CDR3 protein: CASGRHSWVGEQYF. In nucleotides, the CDR3 is TGTGCCAGCGGGCGACACTCCTGGGTCGGGGAGCAGTACTTC. Full variable domain (outside the CDR3, taken from reference TRBV5-6 and TRBJ2-7): DAGVTQSPTHLIKTRGQQVTLRCSPKSGHDTVSWYQQALGQGPQFIFQYYEEEERQRGNFPDRFSGHQFPNYSSELNVNALLLGDSALYLCASGRHSWVGEQYFGPGTRLTVT.

This clonotype was detected a few times. The chain has TRBV2 and TRBJ2-7; D tentatively fits TRBD1 or TRBD2 (5 bases each). The germline CDR1 and CDR2 sequences are SNHLY and FYNNEI. This CDR3 comprises 14 residues. V lost 4 bases to trimming and J lost 3 bases, with 13 bases between them. CDR3 in DNA: TGTGCCAGCAGTGCCGCCAGAGGGGACTACGAGCAGTACTTC. Protein product: CASSAARGDYEQYF. Combining the CDR3 with reference TRBV2 and TRBJ2-7 gives the whole variable domain EPEVTQTPSHQVTQMGQEVILRCVPISNHLYFYWYRQILGQKVEFLVSFYNNEISEKSEIFDDQFSVERPDGSNFTLKIRSTKLEDSAMYFCASSAARGDYEQYFGPGTRLTVT.

This clonotype has a count of ten or more. CDR3 in amino acids: CASSLVLASEPTYEQYF. CDR3 sequence (DNA): TGTGCCAGCAGCTTGGTTTTGGCTAGCGAACCCACCTACGAGCAGTACTTC. This chain connects TRBV7-8 to TRBJ2-7; D is perhaps TRBD2 (6 bases). The germline V gene encodes CDR1 SGHVS and CDR2 FQNEAQ. The V and J ends lost 3 bases and 2 bases respectively, with 20 bases between them. The CDR3 consists of 17 residues.

The chain carries TRBV2 and TRBJ2-2; D is unresolved. The V end lost 10 bases, the J end lost 2 bases, and 11 bases lay between the germline ends. Germline V gives CDR1 SNHLY, CDR2 FYNNEI. The CDR3 totals 13 residues. The CDR3 nucleotides are TGTGCCACCCGGAACAGTAACACCGGGGAGCTGTTTTTT. Residues: CATRNSNTGELFF.

This clonotype was seen a few times. V is TRBV18 and J is TRBJ2-7, with D perhaps assigned TRBD1 or TRBD2 (5 bases each). The CDR3 is 15 amino acids. V was trimmed by 3 bases and J by 2 bases, leaving 14 bases between them. The germline V gene encodes CDR1 KGHSH and CDR2 LQKENI. CDR3 loop: CASSPTGTEAYEQYF. The CDR3 DNA follows: TGTGCCAGCTCACCCACGGGGACGGAAGCCTACGAGCAGTACTTC.

At least ten counts were recorded for this clonotype. The V call is TRBV30, the J call TRBJ2-1; D remains unclear. The length of the CDR3 is 11 residues. Germline loops: CDR1 GTSNPN, CDR2 SVGIG (reference sequence). The V gene lost 5 bases and the J gene lost 5 bases, with 7 bases spanning the gap. The CDR3 loop reads CAWAEDNEQFF. The CDR3 coding sequence is TGTGCCTGGGCTGAAGACAATGAGCAGTTCTTC. Full variable domain (remainder filled in from reference TRBV30 and TRBJ2-1): SQTIHQWPATLVQPVGSPLSLECTVEGTSNPNLYWYRQAAGRGLQLLFYSVGIGQISSEVPQNLSASRPQDRQFILSSKKLLLSDSGFYLCAWAEDNEQFFGPGTRLTVL.

This chain links TRBV20-1 with TRBJ2-1; no clear D gene. The germline gives CDR1 DFQATT, CDR2 SNEGSKA (reference sequence). V lost 5 bases, J lost 4 bases, and 15 bases lay in between. The CDR3 totals 14 residues. This CDR3 reads CSAAQLGSYNEQFF. The CDR3 DNA sequence: TGCAGTGCTGCCCAATTAGGCTCATACAATGAGCAGTTCTTC.

This clonotype has at least ten counts. This chain uses TRBV7-2 with TRBJ1-1, with D tentatively TRBD1 (5 bases). The CDR3 is 14 residues long. Germline V gives CDR1 SGHTA, CDR2 FQGNSA. V was shortened by 6 bases and J by 0 bases, with 11 bases between the two germline ends. This CDR3 reads CASRPTVLNTEAFF. The DNA for the CDR3 is TGTGCCAGCAGACCGACAGTCCTGAACACTGAAGCTTTCTTT.

This clonotype was seen repeatedly, ten times or more. CDR3 sequence: CASSSGSTYNEQFF. CDR3 in DNA: TGTGCCAGCAGCTCGGGTAGCACCTACAATGAGCAGTTCTTC. V gene TRBV11-2 combines with J gene TRBJ2-1, with D unclear. Between the trimmed V and J ends, which lost 4 bases and 2 bases, there was a span of 9 bases. This CDR3 region has 14 residues. Germline V gene sequence: CDR1 SGHAT, CDR2 FQNNGV.

Here the CDR3 DNA reads TGCAGTGGGACTCTAGCGGGAGTTTTCACAGATACGCAGTATTTT. This encodes CSGTLAGVFTDTQYF. The V call is TRBV20-1, the J call TRBJ2-3; 10 bases are a match to TRBD2. The CDR3 consists of 15 residues. Germline CDR1 and CDR2: DFQATT and SNEGSKA (reference sequence). The V gene end was trimmed by 7 bases and the J gene end by 2 bases; junction bases not matched to a gene: 9.

The J gene is TRBJ1-2, the V gene TRBV12-3 or TRBV12-4; 7 positions match TRBD1. The CDR3 covers 14 residues. Trimming took 5 bases from V and 8 from J; bases not matched to a gene: 11. In DNA, the CDR3 is TGTGCCAGCAGTCCCCGACAGGGTTCGGGCGGCTACACCTTC. This gives the protein CASSPRQGSGGYTF.

This clonotype was seen ten or more times. The J gene is TRBJ2-4, the V gene TRBV28; 7 positions agree with TRBD1. The V gene end was trimmed by 5 bases and the J gene end by 4 bases; junction bases not matched to a gene: 11. The CDR3 spans 16 residues. CDR1 is MDHEN and CDR2 is SYDVKM in the germline V gene. This chain's CDR3 is CASSPQGWGQKNIQYF. The CDR3, as DNA: TGTGCCAGCAGTCCCCAAGGGTGGGGACAGAAAAACATTCAGTACTTC.

Ten or more counts support this clonotype. The chain recombines TRBV25-1 with TRBJ2-2, with D possibly matching TRBD1 (6 bases). V was clipped by 4 bases and J by 7 bases, with 16 bases between them. The CDR3 sequence is 15 residues long. CDR1 is MGHDK, CDR2 SYGVNS, per germline. This CDR3 reads CASSAGTFSFGELFF. Written as DNA, the CDR3 is TGTGCCAGCAGTGCAGGGACATTCTCGTTCGGGGAGCTGTTTTTT.

This chain connects TRBV6-5 to TRBJ2-2, with 7 bases matching TRBD2. From germline, CDR1 is MNHEY and CDR2 SVGAGI. The V segment lost 5 bases and the J segment 9 bases; nucleotides outside the gene matches: 12. The CDR3 covers 15 residues. The CDR3 nucleotides are TGTGCCAGCAGTCCCCGGACTAGGGGACCAAGGGAGCTGTTTTTT. Amino acids: CASSPRTRGPRELFF.

This clonotype has at least ten counts. The V and J genes are TRBV20-1 and TRBJ2-7, with D possibly matching TRBD2 (6 bases). Germline V gives CDR1 DFQATT, CDR2 SNEGSKA (reference sequence). Trimming removed 6 bases at V and 2 bases at J, with 14 bases between. The CDR3 sequence is 13 residues long. In nucleotides, the CDR3 is TGCAGTGCCGTACCCGGAGGGACCTACGAGCAGTACTTC. Its translation: CSAVPGGTYEQYF.